The present TCR beta chain was sequenced within a study of T cell responses to AZD1222 COVID-19 vaccine. Whole-study findings and limits: Donors were largely white British and mainly female; clonal diversity was possibly underestimated.

Notes on this clone: Its antigen is undetermined.

Germline values: CDR1 SGHRS, CDR2 YFSETQ. V was clipped by 5 bases and J by 0 bases, with 11 bases between them. The CDR3 is 14 amino acids. TCRdb's copy holds only in-frame clones and misses some; the assay was immunoSEQ multiplex PCR. This table has more than 70,000 clones, approximately 90% appearing once. This clonotype was sampled from an adult in good health. Sequences were derived from peripheral blood, sampled on day 0 of AZD1222 vaccination. V and J are TRBV5-1 and TRBJ1-1; no clear D gene. CDR3 amino acids: CASRRENLNTEAFF. The CDR3 bases are TGCGCCAGCAGACGGGAGAACTTGAACACTGAAGCTTTCTTT.